These 7 T cell receptor beta chains were sequenced from one sample in a study of T cells after yellow fever vaccination. MiXCR, applied by TCRdb to the 5' RACE reads, yields one record per CDR3 protein. The repertoire includes under 500,000 distinct CDR3 sequences, around 20% of them detected once, and over 15% sits in the top ten. The input for sequencing was PBMCs, taken before the yellow fever booster vaccination. These receptors were collected from a man between 18 and 35 years old who received the YFV17D yellow fever vaccine.

This clonotype was counted a few times. The rearrangement joins TRBV5-1 to TRBJ1-2; 7 bases agree with TRBD1. The germline V gene encodes CDR1 SGHRS and CDR2 YFSETQ. V shed 0 bases and J 6 bases; nucleotides not matched to a gene: 2. This CDR3 comprises 13 residues. The CDR3: CASSLEGADGYTF. DNA of the CDR3: TGCGCCAGCAGCTTGGAGGGGGCGGATGGCTACACCTTC.

The chain is built from TRBV3-1 and TRBJ1-1, with TRBD1 identical over 8 bases. The germline CDR1 and CDR2 sequences are LGHDT and YNNKEL (reference sequence). The CDR3 covers 14 residues. V lost 3 bases to trimming and J lost 3 bases; unmatched junction nucleotides: 3. DNA for the CDR3: TGTGCCAGCAGCCACGGACAGGGAGACACTGAAGCTTTCTTT. Residues: CASSHGQGDTEAFF.

This clonotype occurred a few times. V is TRBV3-1 and J is TRBJ2-5; D gene ambiguous. This CDR3 has 13 amino acids. Germline V gene data show CDR1 as LGHDT and CDR2 as YNNKEL (reference sequence). V was clipped by 3 bases and J by 4 bases, with 9 bases between them. The DNA for the CDR3 is TGTGCCAGCAGCCACAGTAGTGGAGAGACCCAGTACTTC. Translation gives CASSHSSGETQYF.

The chain links TRBV7-2 to TRBJ2-3, with TRBD2 matching 7 bases. V trimming: 4 bases; J trimming: 6 bases; junction bases outside the gene matches: 7. This CDR3 is built from 14 residues. The V gene's germline CDR1 is SGHTA and CDR2 FQGNSA. CDR3 sequence (DNA): TGTGCCAGCAGCTCAGGACTAGTGTGGGATACGCAGTATTTT. The encoded protein is CASSSGLVWDTQYF. Complete variable domain (other parts from reference TRBV7-2 and TRBJ2-3): GAGVSQSPSNKVTEKGKDVELRCDPISGHTALYWYRQSLGQGLEFLIYFQGNSAPDKSGLPSDRFSAERTGGSVSTLTIQRTQQEDSAVYLCASSSGLVWDTQYFGPGTRLTVL.

There are a few counts of this clonotype. The V and J genes are TRBV7-8 and TRBJ1-1; perhaps TRBD1 as D (5 bases). Looked up from germline, CDR1 is SGHVS and CDR2 is FQNEAQ. V lost 1 base and J lost 8, with 20 bases in between. The length of the CDR3 is 16 residues. In DNA form, the CDR3 reads TGTGCCAGCAGCTTAGTTTACTCAGGGCCTCTGTTCGAAGCTTTCTTT. It translates to CASSLVYSGPLFEAFF. The full variable domain, with the rest looked up from reference TRBV7-8 and TRBJ1-1, is GAGVSQSPRYKVAKRGQDVALRCDPISGHVSLFWYQQALGQGPEFLTYFQNEAQLDKSGLPSDRFFAERPEGSVSTLKIQRTQQEDSAVYLCASSLVYSGPLFEAFFGQGTRLTVV.

The chain joins TRBV12-3 or TRBV12-4 to TRBJ2-5, with TRBD1 as a possible D gene (6 bases). The CDR3 is 13 amino acids. Trimming took 6 bases from V and 0 from J, leaving 8 bases between them. This CDR3 reads CASSRTDQETQYF. As DNA, the CDR3 is TGTGCCAGCAGCCGGACAGACCAAGAGACCCAGTACTTC.

The table lists this clonotype with a few counts. This sequence joins TRBV5-1 and TRBJ1-1; possible D gene TRBD1, 5 bases. Germline loops: CDR1 SGHRS, CDR2 YFSETQ. V gave up 3 bases and J gave up 7 bases, with 10 bases separating them. The CDR3 is 12 amino acids. The CDR3 DNA reads as TGCGCCAGCAGCTGGATGCAGGGTGAAGCTTTCTTT. This encodes CASSWMQGEAFF. Full variable domain (remainder filled in from reference TRBV5-1 and TRBJ1-1): KAGVTQTPRYLIKTRGQQVTLSCSPISGHRSVSWYQQTPGQGLQFLFEYFSETQRNKGNFPGRFSGRQFSNSRSEMNVSTLELGDSALYLCASSWMQGEAFFGQGTRLTVV.